The source of this T cell receptor (beta chain) is a study of beta chain features in type 1 diabetes. Overall study: Healthy donors, compared against patients, showed similar age, gender and cell yields. Across the samples, some 98,000,000 sorted cells were examined in total. Broader study findings: Researchers report that Type 1 diabetes patients had moderately but significantly shorter TCRB CDR3s across all four CD4+ subsets.

Remarks on this clone: What it binds is unknown.

Reverse transcription of all isolated RNA meant that expressed TCRB transcripts were sequenced. Method: immunoSEQ multiplex PCR; TCRdb's copy keeps in-frame clones and lacks some. The table records 150,000 to 200,000 clones, 63% of them present only once. The collection from each donor was one heparinised blood draw averaging about 116 mL. CD45RO/CCR7/CD25/CD127/CD95/CD27 sorting isolated CD4+ naive, central memory, regulatory and stem cell-like memory cells. The V and J ends lost 8 bases and 6 bases respectively, with 18 bases between them. This CDR3 comprises 14 residues. CDR1 is LGHNA, CDR2 YSLEER, per germline.

V is TRBV4-3 and J is TRBJ2-3; possibly TRBD1 or TRBD2 for D (5 bases each). This TCR was recovered from a man aged 25 to 40 with type 1 diabetes. Source material: naive CD4+ T cells from blood. CDR3 amino acids: CASPSRELSDTQYF. The CDR3 nucleotides are TGCGCCAGCCCTAGCAGGGAATTATCGGATACGCAGTATTTT.